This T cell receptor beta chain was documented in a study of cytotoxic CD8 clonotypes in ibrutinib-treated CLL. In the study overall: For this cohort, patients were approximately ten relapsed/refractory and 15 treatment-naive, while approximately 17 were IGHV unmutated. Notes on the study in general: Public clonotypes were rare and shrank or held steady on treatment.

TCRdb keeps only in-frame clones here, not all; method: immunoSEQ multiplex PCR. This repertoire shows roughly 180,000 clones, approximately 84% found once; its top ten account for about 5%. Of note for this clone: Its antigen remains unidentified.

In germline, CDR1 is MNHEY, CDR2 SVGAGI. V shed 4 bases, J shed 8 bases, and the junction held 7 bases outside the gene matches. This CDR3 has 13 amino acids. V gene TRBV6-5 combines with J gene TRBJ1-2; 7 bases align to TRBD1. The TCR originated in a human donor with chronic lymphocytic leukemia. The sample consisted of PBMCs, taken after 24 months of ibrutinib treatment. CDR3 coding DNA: TGTGCCAGCAGTTGGCGGACAGGTCGGGGCTACACCTTC. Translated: CASSWRTGRGYTF.